This T cell receptor (beta chain) was captured by sequencing in a study of PD-1 blockade in mismatch repair-deficient tumors. Per the germline V gene, CDR1 is LNHNV and CDR2 is YYDKDF (reference sequence). The J segment lost 4 bases and the V segment lost 3 bases, leaving 12 bases of the junction unmatched. CDR3 length: 17 residues. Concerning this clone: No antigen is known for it.

Overall study findings and caveats: Rapid post-treatment expansion, then contraction, generally preceding radiologic response, marked tumor-resident clones.

TCRdb keeps only in-frame clones here, not all; method: immunoSEQ multiplex PCR. The data show over 60,000 clones, 88% seen once. The chain links TRBV15 to TRBJ2-1, with TRBD2 matching over 7 bases. Sequenced material: peripheral blood, taken 52 weeks after starting pembrolizumab. This sequence was found in an adult with mismatch repair-deficient cancer. CDR3 protein: CATSSAEQGRGYNEQFF. The CDR3 DNA reads as TGTGCCACCAGCAGTGCCGAACAAGGGAGGGGATACAATGAGCAGTTCTTC. The full variable domain, rest sourced from reference TRBV15 and TRBJ2-1, is DAMVIQNPRYQVTQFGKPVTLSCSQTLNHNVMYWYQQKSSQAPKLLFHYYDKDFNNEADTPDNFQSRRPNTSFCFLDIRSPGLGDTAMYLCATSSAEQGRGYNEQFFGPGTRLTVL.